This is a list of T cell receptor beta chains from one sample in a study of T cells in Graves' hyperthyroidism and ophthalmopathy. TCRdb reanalysed the multiplex PCR reads using MiXCR and keeps one entry per CDR3 protein. Here the sample spans about 350,000 distinct CDR3 sequences, roughly 14% being singletons. Sequences were obtained from blood. Receptors were obtained from a woman in her thirties with Graves' hyperthyroidism. Each CDR3 is given with its conserved first and last residue. D genes are given only for firm matches. Clone size appears in some rows only: once, few, many, or a class for an expanded clone.

j_call clone_size d_call v_call cdr3_nt cdr3_aa
TRBJ1-2 - TRBD1 TRBV9 TGTGCCAGCAGCGTAGACGGACAGGGGGGAGATGGCTACACCTTC CASSVDGQGGDGYTF
TRBJ2-7 many TRBD2 TRBV12-3/TRBV12-4 TGTGCCAGCAGTTTACAGGGCGGGAGTTACCACGAGCAGTACTTC CASSLQGGSYHEQYF
TRBJ2-6 - TRBD1 TRBV7-8 TGTGCCAGCGGCCTCGCGACAGGGGGCCTTTCCGCTGGGGCCAACGTCCTGACTTTC CASGLATGGLSAGANVLTF
TRBJ2-6 few - TRBV4-1 TGCGCCAGCAGCCCGAAGGGACGGTACTCTGGGGCCAACGTCCTGACTTTC CASSPKGRYSGANVLTF
TRBJ2-7 many TRBD2 TRBV7-2 TGTGCCAGCAGCTTAAGGACCGACGGGGGGAAGCAGTACTTC CASSLRTDGGKQYF
TRBJ2-3 few TRBD2 TRBV27 TGTGCCAGCCGGCTAGCGGCTAGCACAGATACGCAGTATTTT CASRLAASTDTQYF
TRBJ2-5 - - TRBV6-1 TGTGCCAGCAGTGAGGGGGGTGCGGGGCAAGAGACCCAGTACTTC CASSEGGAGQETQYF
TRBJ1-4 - - TRBV14 TGTGCCAGCAGGCCTCGGGACGGTCTTAATGAAAAGCTGTTTTTT CASRPRDGLNEKLFF
TRBJ2-1 few - TRBV19 TGTGCCAGTAGTCCCCGACATTTCAATGAGCAGTTCTTC CASSPRHFNEQFF
TRBJ2-3 many TRBD2 TRBV3-1 TGTGCCAGCAGCGTCCGGACTAGCGGGATGGGCGCAGATACGCAGTATTTT CASSVRTSGMGADTQYF
TRBJ2-2 few - TRBV20-1 TGCAGTGCTAGAGCTGGGGGGGGCGCGACCGCCGGGGAGCTGTTTTTT CSARAGGGATAGELFF
TRBJ1-6 - - TRBV4-2 TGTGCCAGCAGCCAAGAGGGCCCGGGATCTGGGCCGATCCCCCTCCACTTT CASSQEGPGSGPIPLHF
TRBJ2-2 - TRBD1 TRBV18 TGTGCCAGCTCACCGACCGGACAGGCTGGCGCCGGGGAGCTGTTTTTT CASSPTGQAGAGELFF
TRBJ2-1 many - TRBV19 TGTGCCAGTAGTATAGCGGGGAGGCCCTCCTACAATGAGCAGTTCTTC CASSIAGRPSYNEQFF
TRBJ2-3 many - TRBV7-3 TGTGCCAGCAGCCGGAGGGGGTCTAGCACAGATACGCAGTATTTT CASSRRGSSTDTQYF
TRBJ1-1 - - TRBV29-1 TGCAGCGGGCAGGGGAGCACTGAAGCTTTCTTT CSGQGSTEAFF
TRBJ1-3 many - TRBV27 TGTGCCAGCAGGCTAGGACCTAACTCTGGAAACACCATATATTTT CASRLGPNSGNTIYF
TRBJ2-1 few TRBD2 TRBV11-3 TGTGCCAGCAGCCCACGAAGTAGCGGGGCCTGGAATGAGCAGTTCTTC CASSPRSSGAWNEQFF
TRBJ2-7 few - TRBV6-1 TGTGCCAGCAGCGTCCAGCAGTACTTC CASSVQQYF
TRBJ2-5 few - TRBV6-5 TGTGCCAGCAGTTACTCGAAACCCCTATGGGGGACCCAGTACTTC CASSYSKPLWGTQYF
TRBJ1-1 many - TRBV30 TGTGCCTGGACCCAAATGGGAACTGAAGCTTTCTTT CAWTQMGTEAFF
TRBJ1-2 many - TRBV6-1 TGTGCCAGCAGTACCGGGGGTCTAGCGGATGGCTACACCTTC CASSTGGLADGYTF
TRBJ1-1 many - TRBV6-1 TGTGCCAGCCAGCGACAGCTCTTGAACACTGAAGCTTTCTTT CASQRQLLNTEAFF
TRBJ1-2 - TRBD1 TRBV6-1 TGTGCCAGCAGTCACATACAGGGGGTCTTCTATGGCTACACCTTC CASSHIQGVFYGYTF
TRBJ2-1 once - TRBV7-9 TGTGCCAGCAGGCTAGTCGTCAATGAGCAGTTCTTC CASRLVVNEQFF
TRBJ2-1 many - TRBV5-8 TGTGCCAGCAGCTTCGTCGAATACAATGAGCAGTTCTTC CASSFVEYNEQFF
TRBJ2-2 few TRBD2 TRBV5-1 TGCGCCAGCAGCTATAGCGGGAGGGCCGGCGGGGAGCTGTTTTTT CASSYSGRAGGELFF
TRBJ1-2 - - TRBV5-1 TGCGCCAGCAGCCCTCAGATCGCCGGTTCCTATGGCTACACCTTC CASSPQIAGSYGYTF
TRBJ2-3 many TRBD2 TRBV7-2 TGTGCCAGCAGCTTCGGGACTAGCGGAAATTCAGATACGCAGTATTTT CASSFGTSGNSDTQYF
TRBJ2-7 many - TRBV13 TGTGCCAGCACCGATGGGGGCCACGAGCAGTACTTC CASTDGGHEQYF
TRBJ2-7 few - TRBV12-3/TRBV12-4 TGTGCCAGCGGCGAGCCCCCAAGCTACGAGCAGTACTTC CASGEPPSYEQYF
TRBJ2-4 few - TRBV6-2/TRBV6-3 TGTGCCAGCAGTTACGACAGTCTCCAAAACATTCAGTACTTC CASSYDSLQNIQYF
TRBJ2-1 many - TRBV12-3/TRBV12-4 TGTGCCAGCCGGCTCGGCACCTACAATGAGCAGTTCTTC CASRLGTYNEQFF
TRBJ1-5 many - TRBV6-2/TRBV6-3 TGTGCCAGCAGTTACCCCGATTATCAGCCCCAGCATTTT CASSYPDYQPQHF
TRBJ1-5 few - TRBV9 TGTGCCAGCAGCGTGCTGGGGGAATCGCCCCAGCATTTT CASSVLGESPQHF
TRBJ2-7 - TRBD2 TRBV10-3 TGTGCCATCAGTGAGTCCTCCGGACTAGCGGCTGGCGAGCAGTACTTC CAISESSGLAAGEQYF
TRBJ1-5 - - TRBV10-3 TGTGCCATCGGAAGTGCAGGCCCCGGCGGGAGCAATCAGCCCCAGCATTTT CAIGSAGPGGSNQPQHF
TRBJ1-6 few - TRBV5-6 TGTGCCAGCAGCCAGGCGGCTTTTAATTCACCCCTCCACTTT CASSQAAFNSPLHF
TRBJ2-5 - - TRBV7-9 TGTGCCAGCAGCTTATTTCCCAGGGAGACGACCCAGTACTTC CASSLFPRETTQYF
TRBJ2-5 - TRBD2 TRBV28 TGTGCCAGCATTGCTAGCGGGAGGGCCGGAGAGACCCAGTACTTC CASIASGRAGETQYF
TRBJ2-7 - - TRBV28 TGTGCCAGCAGTTTTAACACCAACTACGAGCAGTACTTC CASSFNTNYEQYF
TRBJ1-5 many - TRBV2 TGTGCCAGCGGTACGACCGATCAGCCCCAGCATTTT CASGTTDQPQHF
TRBJ2-3 once - TRBV11-2 TGTGCCAGCAGCTTAGTTGGCGGTAGCACAGATACGCAGCGTTTT CASSLVGGSTDTQRF
TRBJ1-5 many - TRBV28 TGTGCCAGCAGGCAGGGTAGCAATCAGCCCCAGCATTTT CASRQGSNQPQHF
TRBJ2-7 few - TRBV15 TGTGCCACCGGAGAGGGGGGTCGAGAGCAGTACTTC CATGEGGREQYF
TRBJ2-7 many - TRBV28 TGTGCCAGCAGTCGCGACCCAGATCCTCCCGAGCAGTACTTC CASSRDPDPPEQYF
TRBJ2-1 - - TRBV7-9 TGTGCCAGCACGGCAGGGTCTTACCACAATGAGCAGTTCTTC CASTAGSYHNEQFF
TRBJ2-6 many - TRBV30 TGTGCCTGGAGTGTCGGAGGGTCGGTCTCTGGGGCCAACGTCCTGACTTTC CAWSVGGSVSGANVLTF
TRBJ2-3 many - TRBV7-2 TGTGCCAGCAGCTTAGTCGGCTCGACTAGGGGATTCACAGATACGCAGTATTTT CASSLVGSTRGFTDTQYF
TRBJ2-3 - TRBD2 TRBV7-8 TGTGCCAGCAGCTCCTATAGCGGGAATACGCAGTATTTT CASSSYSGNTQYF
TRBJ2-5 many - TRBV24-1 TGTGCCACCAGTGATCCCAGACTAGGACCTAGCCAAGAGACCCAGTACTTC CATSDPRLGPSQETQYF
TRBJ2-3 many TRBD2 TRBV20-1 TGCAGTGCTAGAGGCACCGGGACTAGCGGGATCCCAGATACGCAGTATTTT CSARGTGTSGIPDTQYF